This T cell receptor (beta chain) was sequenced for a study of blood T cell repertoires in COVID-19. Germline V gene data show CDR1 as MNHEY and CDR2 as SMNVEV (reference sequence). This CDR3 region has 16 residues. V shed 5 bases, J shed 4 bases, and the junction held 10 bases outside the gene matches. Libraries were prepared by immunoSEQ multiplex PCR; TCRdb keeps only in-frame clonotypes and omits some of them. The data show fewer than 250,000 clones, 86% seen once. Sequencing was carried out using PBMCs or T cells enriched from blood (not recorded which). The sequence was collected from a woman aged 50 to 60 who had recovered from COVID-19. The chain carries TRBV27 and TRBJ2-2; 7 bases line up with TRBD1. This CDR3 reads CASSPAGTVPTGELFF. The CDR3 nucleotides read TGTGCCAGCAGTCCCGCCGGGACAGTTCCCACCGGGGAGCTGTTTTTT.